A selection of T cell receptor beta chains follows, all from one sample in a study of CD8 T cells in ankylosing spondylitis. In TCRdb, the 5' RACE reads were re-called with MiXCR into one record per CDR3 protein. The sample yields some 200,000 distinct CDR3 sequences, 9.5% to 15% seen once. The sample consisted of blood, either unsorted or a sorted T cell fraction (not recorded which). The receptors originated from a male donor with ankylosing spondylitis or in good health (not recorded which). Each CDR3 is given with its conserved first and last residue. Each record gives: D gene, J gene, V gene, CDR3 protein. D genes are given only for firm matches.

>.|TRBJ1-1|TRBV3-1
CASSPFLDSLNTEAFF
>TRBD1|TRBJ2-2|TRBV29-1
CSVAWGTGGTGELFF
>TRBD2|TRBJ2-3|TRBV7-8
CATIPAGEADTQYF
>TRBD1|TRBJ1-1|TRBV10-2
CASSERDRGVNTEAFF
>.|TRBJ2-5|TRBV7-8
CASSLESLETQYF
>.|TRBJ2-2|TRBV5-4
CASSLEAGTGTGELFF
>TRBD2|TRBJ2-7|TRBV20-1
CSANQREGPSYEQYF
>TRBD2|TRBJ2-3|TRBV10-3
CAISDGTSGGTDTQYF
>TRBD2|TRBJ2-1|TRBV29-1
CSVLGTSGIYNEQFF
>.|TRBJ1-2|TRBV3-1
CASSQDEDGYTF
>TRBD1|TRBJ2-7|TRBV7-8
CASTLYGTGNVNEQYF
>.|TRBJ2-1|TRBV7-6
CASSLARAGPEQFF
>.|TRBJ2-7|TRBV4-1
CASSQLGVDEQYF
>TRBD2|TRBJ2-3|TRBV10-3
CAIRIVTSGTDTQYF
>.|TRBJ2-5|TRBV19
CASSMSGQETQYF
>.|TRBJ2-7|TRBV12-3/TRBV12-4
CASSLQSSYEQYF
>.|TRBJ1-2|TRBV29-1
CSVERGPSDGYTF
>.|TRBJ2-7|TRBV19
CASSIGTGPTEQYF
>.|TRBJ2-7|TRBV4-1
CASSQALQDSYEQYF
>TRBD2|TRBJ2-1|TRBV4-1
CASSAVAGGNEQFF
>TRBD2|TRBJ2-1|TRBV29-1
CSVDRGTSGKYNEQFF
>TRBD1|TRBJ2-2|TRBV20-1
CSARDPETGDSGELFF